These 11 T cell receptor beta chains were all obtained from the same sample, sequenced in a study of T cell changes during pregnancy in multiple sclerosis. Repertoires were generated with immunoSEQ multiplex PCR, while TCRdb's copy carries only in-frame clones and drops some. The table shows over 70,000 clones, with roughly 92% occurring only once. Sequenced material: peripheral blood, taken in the first trimester of pregnancy. These receptors originate from a female donor in good health, enrolled as a control in a pregnancy study.

The chain has TRBV5-1 and TRBJ1-4; TRBD1 matches 9 bases. Germline values: CDR1 SGHRS, CDR2 YFSETQ. There are 16 residues in the CDR3. The V segment lost 3 bases and the J segment 8 bases; nucleotides outside the gene matches: 11. The CDR3 DNA reads as TGCGCCAGCAGCTCCAAGACCGGGACAGGGTTAGAAAAACTGTTTTTT. As protein: CASSSKTGTGLEKLFF.

The chain recombines TRBV10-1 with TRBJ2-7; D perhaps matches TRBD1 (6 bases). The germline V gene encodes CDR1 WNHNN and CDR2 SYGVQD (reference sequence). This CDR3 region has 15 residues. V was shortened by 3 bases and J by 1 base, with 13 bases between the two germline ends. For the CDR3, the DNA is TGCGCCAGCAGTGAACAGGACAGCTGTTCCTACGAGCAGTACTTC. It codes for CASSEQDSCSYEQYF.

A note on this clone: Its ends do not fully match the called genes, so a read error is possible. The chain links TRBV5-1 to TRBJ2-3, with 7 bases matching TRBD2. Germline CDR1 SGHRS, CDR2 YFSETQ. The CDR3 consists of 18 residues. CDR3 sequence reads: CASSLEVSSGYNTNTQYF. The CDR3 region has the DNA TGCGCCAGCAGCTTGGAGGTGTCTAGCGGATATAACACAAATACGCAGTATTTT. The full variable domain, in which reference TRBV5-1 and TRBJ2-3 provide the parts outside the CDR3, is KAGVTQTPRYLIKTRGQQVTLSCSPISGHRSVSWYQQTPGQGLQFLFEYFSETQRNKGNFPGRFSGRQFSNSRSEMNVSTLELGDSALYLCASSLEVSSGYNTNTQYFGPGTRLTVL.

The CDR3 nucleotides are TGTGCCAGCTCACTGGGACTAGCGGGGGTCTACGAGCAGTACTTC. Amino acids: CASSLGLAGVYEQYF. The chain couples TRBV18 to TRBJ2-7, with 14 bases lining up with TRBD2. The CDR3 contains 15 residues. With V trimmed by 4 bases and J by 3 bases, 2 bases remained unmatched. Germline lookup yields CDR1 KGHSH and CDR2 LQKENI. Filled out from reference TRBV18 and TRBJ2-7, the complete variable domain reads NAGVMQNPRHLVRRRGQEARLRCSPMKGHSHVYWYRQLPEEGLKFMVYLQKENIIDESGMPKERFSAEFPKEGPSILRIQQVVRGDSAAYFCASSLGLAGVYEQYFGPGTRLTVT.

J is TRBJ2-1 and V is TRBV7-2, with 9 positions matching TRBD2. Looked up from germline, CDR1 is SGHTA and CDR2 is FQGNSA. The CDR3 is made up of 15 amino acids. J was trimmed by 7 bases and V by 4 bases; bases with no gene match: 8. CDR3 sequence: CASSSVAGARNEQFF. The CDR3, as DNA: TGTGCCAGCAGCTCGGTAGCGGGAGCCAGAAATGAGCAGTTCTTC.

The rearrangement joins TRBV28 to TRBJ2-6; the D gene is possibly TRBD2 (5 bases). The germline V and J ends were trimmed by 2 bases and 2 bases, with 19 bases remaining between them. The CDR3 spans 19 residues. Germline V gives CDR1 MDHEN, CDR2 SYDVKM. This CDR3 reads CASSLVWGRGYAGANVLTF. DNA of the CDR3: TGTGCCAGCAGTTTAGTTTGGGGTCGAGGGTATGCTGGGGCCAACGTCCTGACTTTC. The full variable domain, rest sourced from reference TRBV28 and TRBJ2-6, is DVKVTQSSRYLVKRTGEKVFLECVQDMDHENMFWYRQDPGLGLRLIYFSYDVKMKEKGDIPEGYSVSREKKERFSLILESASTNQTSMYLCASSLVWGRGYAGANVLTFGAGSRLTVL.

The sample holds one count of this clone. The rearrangement links TRBV10-3 to TRBJ2-4; D is possibly TRBD2 (7 bases). This CDR3 contains 13 residues. Per germline, CDR1 ENHRY and CDR2 SYGVKD. The V end was cut by 4 bases, the J end by 8 bases, with 12 bases between. The DNA for the CDR3 is TGTGCCATCAGTGGGGCGGGGGCAGACATTCAGTACTTC. It is translated as CAISGAGADIQYF.

This rearrangement joins TRBV10-3 to TRBJ2-7; 10 nucleotides line up with TRBD1. The CDR3 extends over 15 amino acids. Germline V gene data show CDR1 as ENHRY and CDR2 as SYGVKD. V was clipped by 6 bases and J by 0 bases; unmatched bases: 5. CDR3 nucleotide sequence: TGTGCCATCAGGGACAGGGGGGAAGGCTCCTACGAGCAGTACTTC. It yields the protein CAIRDRGEGSYEQYF.

The chain carries TRBV11-2 and TRBJ2-3, with a possible D match to TRBD1 (6 bases). The CDR3 is 13 amino acids. CDR1 and CDR2 from the germline V gene are SGHAT and FQNNGV. Deletions cut 5 bases from V and 9 bases from J, with 15 bases between. The CDR3 nucleotides are TGTGCCAGCAGCCCTTACAGGGTTGGAACGCAGTATTTT. This translates into CASSPYRVGTQYF.

The table lists this clone with a count of one. This sequence joins TRBV2 and TRBJ1-2; possible D gene TRBD1, 5 bases. The germline V and J ends were trimmed by 3 bases and 6 bases, with 20 bases remaining between them. The CDR3 runs 16 residues. Per the germline V gene, CDR1 is SNHLY and CDR2 is FYNNEI. The CDR3 here is CASSDFGGLPGDGYTF. In DNA form, the CDR3 reads TGTGCCAGCAGTGATTTCGGGGGACTTCCCGGCGATGGCTACACCTTC.

The chain carries TRBV19 and TRBJ2-7; D perhaps matches TRBD2 (6 bases). CDR1 and CDR2 from the germline V gene are LNHDA and SQIVND (reference sequence). CDR3 length: 13 residues. Trimming stripped 5 bases from V and 5 bases from J, with 13 bases between. DNA of the CDR3: TGTGCCAGTAGTTTCGGGGGATGGGACGAGCAGTACTTC. This gives the protein CASSFGGWDEQYF. The entire variable domain, with the rest obtained from reference TRBV19 and TRBJ2-7, is as follows: DGGITQSPKYLFRKEGQNVTLSCEQNLNHDAMYWYRQDPGQGLRLIYYSQIVNDFQKGDIAEGYSVSREKKESFPLTVTSAQKNPTAFYLCASSFGGWDEQYFGPGTRLTVT.